One T cell receptor beta chain is described in this entry. The antigen is not known. This sample was taken from a study of T cells after yellow fever vaccination. Study results and limitations: Researchers noted that a small share of clonotypes showed up in both CD4 and CD8 compartments. A weaker secondary response peaked on day 5, the primary on day 15. Detected again after the booster were most primary-vaccination clones, at roughly 95% CD4 and approximately 90% CD8.

Template switching with 5'RACE generated the TCR cDNA and added a universal primer site and UMIs. TCRdb fed the 5' RACE reads into MiXCR, producing one record per CDR3 protein. The sample has a few hundred thousand distinct CDR3 sequences, roughly 17% seen once. CDR3 length: 15 amino acids. The V gene's germline CDR1 is DFQATT and CDR2 SNEGSKA (reference sequence). Trimming took 6 bases from V and 2 from J; bases not matched to a gene: 6. The sample here was PBMCs, taken about 5 days after the first yellow fever vaccination. The sequence came from a man between 18 and 35 years old who received the YFV17D yellow fever vaccine. V and J are TRBV20-1 and TRBJ2-5; TRBD2 aligns across 13 bases. CDR3 sequence reads: CSAVLAGGPQETQYF. CDR3 nucleotide sequence: TGCAGTGCCGTACTAGCGGGGGGGCCGCAAGAGACCCAGTACTTC.